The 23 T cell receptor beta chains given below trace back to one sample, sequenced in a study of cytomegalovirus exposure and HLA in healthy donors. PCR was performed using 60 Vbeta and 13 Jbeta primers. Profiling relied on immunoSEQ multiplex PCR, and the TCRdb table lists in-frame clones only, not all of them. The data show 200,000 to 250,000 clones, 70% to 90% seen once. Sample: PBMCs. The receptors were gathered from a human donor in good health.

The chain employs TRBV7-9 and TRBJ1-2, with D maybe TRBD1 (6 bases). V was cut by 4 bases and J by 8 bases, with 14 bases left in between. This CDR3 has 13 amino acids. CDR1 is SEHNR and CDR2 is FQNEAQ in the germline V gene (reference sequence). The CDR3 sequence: CASSSIGQQGYTF. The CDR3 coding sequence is TGTGCCAGCAGCTCCATCGGACAGCAGGGCTACACCTTC.

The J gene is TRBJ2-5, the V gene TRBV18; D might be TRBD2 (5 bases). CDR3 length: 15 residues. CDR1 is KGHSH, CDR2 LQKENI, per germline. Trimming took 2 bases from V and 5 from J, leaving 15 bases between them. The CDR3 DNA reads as TGTGCCAGCTCACCAGGGAGAAGGACGACGGAGACCCAGTACTTC. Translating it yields CASSPGRRTTETQYF.

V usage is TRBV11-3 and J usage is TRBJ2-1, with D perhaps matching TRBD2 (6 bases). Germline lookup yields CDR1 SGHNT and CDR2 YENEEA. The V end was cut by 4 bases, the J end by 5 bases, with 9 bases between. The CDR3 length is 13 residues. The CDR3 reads CASSSGEDNEQFF. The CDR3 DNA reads TGTGCCAGCAGCTCGGGGGAGGACAATGAGCAGTTCTTC.

The CDR3 DNA is TGTGCCAGCTCACCGGGACTAGCGGGAGGGCCAGACTACGAGCAGTACTTC. It codes for CASSPGLAGGPDYEQYF. This chain connects TRBV18 to TRBJ2-7, with TRBD2 matching over 16 bases. The J segment lost 3 bases and the V segment lost 3 bases, leaving 5 bases of the junction unmatched. The CDR3 sequence is 17 residues long. Germline V gene lookup returns CDR1 KGHSH and CDR2 LQKENI.

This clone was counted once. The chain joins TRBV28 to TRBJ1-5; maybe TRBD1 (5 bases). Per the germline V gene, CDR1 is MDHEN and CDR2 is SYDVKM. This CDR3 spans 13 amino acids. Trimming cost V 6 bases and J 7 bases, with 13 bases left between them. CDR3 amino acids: CASRIRDRQPQHF. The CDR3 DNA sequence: TGTGCCAGCAGGATCAGGGATCGGCAGCCCCAGCATTTT.

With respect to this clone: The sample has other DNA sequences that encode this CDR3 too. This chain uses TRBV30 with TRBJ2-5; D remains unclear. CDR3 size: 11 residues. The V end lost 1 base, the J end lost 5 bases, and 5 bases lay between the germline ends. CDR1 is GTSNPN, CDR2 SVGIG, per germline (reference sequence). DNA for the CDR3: TGTGCCTGGAGTGCCCGGGAGACCCAGTACTTC. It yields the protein CAWSARETQYF.

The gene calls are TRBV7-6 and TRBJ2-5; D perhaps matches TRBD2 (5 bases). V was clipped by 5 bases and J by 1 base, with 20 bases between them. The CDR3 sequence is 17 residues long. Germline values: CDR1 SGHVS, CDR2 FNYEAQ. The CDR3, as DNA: TGTGCCAGCAGCCCGCGGCGGGCCCAGTCGCCCCAAGAGACCCAGTACTTC. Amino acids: CASSPRRAQSPQETQYF.

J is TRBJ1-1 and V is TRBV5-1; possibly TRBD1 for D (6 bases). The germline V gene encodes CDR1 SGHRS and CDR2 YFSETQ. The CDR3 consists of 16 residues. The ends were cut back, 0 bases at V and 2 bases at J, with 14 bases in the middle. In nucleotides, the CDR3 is TGCGCCAGCAGCTTGGTAGGGGGGGCGCGTAACACTGAAGCTTTCTTT. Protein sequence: CASSLVGGARNTEAFF.

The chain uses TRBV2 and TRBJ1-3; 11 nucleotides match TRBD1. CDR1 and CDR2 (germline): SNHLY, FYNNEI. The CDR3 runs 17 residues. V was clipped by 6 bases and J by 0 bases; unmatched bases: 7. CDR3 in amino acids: CASRERDRGSSGNTIYF. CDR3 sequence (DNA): TGTGCCAGCAGGGAAAGGGACAGGGGGAGCTCTGGAAACACCATATATTTT.

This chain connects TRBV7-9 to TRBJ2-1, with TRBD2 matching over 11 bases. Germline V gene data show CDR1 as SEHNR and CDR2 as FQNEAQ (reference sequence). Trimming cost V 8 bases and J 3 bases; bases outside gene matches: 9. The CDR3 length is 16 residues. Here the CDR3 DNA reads TGTGCCAGCGCCTCCGGGACTAGCGGCTACTACAATGAGCAGTTCTTC. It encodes CASASGTSGYYNEQFF.

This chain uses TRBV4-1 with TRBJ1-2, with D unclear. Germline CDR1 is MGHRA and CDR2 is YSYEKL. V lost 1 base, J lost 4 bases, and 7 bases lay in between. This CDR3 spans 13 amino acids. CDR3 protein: CASSQGRVYGYTF. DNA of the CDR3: TGCGCCAGCAGCCAAGGGAGGGTCTATGGCTACACCTTC.

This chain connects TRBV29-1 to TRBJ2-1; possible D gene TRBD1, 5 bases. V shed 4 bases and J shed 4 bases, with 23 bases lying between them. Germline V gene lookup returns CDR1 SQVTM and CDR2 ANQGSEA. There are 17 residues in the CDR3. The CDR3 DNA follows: TGCAGCGTTGTAAGGGGCAGTGTTGGTTCGTCTTACAATGAGCAGTTCTTC. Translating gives CSVVRGSVGSSYNEQFF.

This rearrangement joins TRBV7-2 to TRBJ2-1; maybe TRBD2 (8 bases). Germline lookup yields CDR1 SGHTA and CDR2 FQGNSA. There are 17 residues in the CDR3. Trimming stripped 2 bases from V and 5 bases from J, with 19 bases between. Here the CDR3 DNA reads TGTGCCAGCAGCTTACTCTTTAGCGGGACAGTAGACAATGAGCAGTTCTTC. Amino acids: CASSLLFSGTVDNEQFF. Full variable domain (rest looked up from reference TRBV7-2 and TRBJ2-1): GAGVSQSPSNKVTEKGKDVELRCDPISGHTALYWYRQSLGQGLEFLIYFQGNSAPDKSGLPSDRFSAERTGGSVSTLTIQRTQQEDSAVYLCASSLLFSGTVDNEQFFGPGTRLTVL.

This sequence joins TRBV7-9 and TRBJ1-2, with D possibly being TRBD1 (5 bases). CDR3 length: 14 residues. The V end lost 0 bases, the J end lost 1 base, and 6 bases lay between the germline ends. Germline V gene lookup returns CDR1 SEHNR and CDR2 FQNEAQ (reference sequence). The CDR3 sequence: CASSLAGDNYGYTF. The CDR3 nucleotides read TGTGCCAGCAGCTTAGCAGGGGATAACTATGGCTACACCTTC.

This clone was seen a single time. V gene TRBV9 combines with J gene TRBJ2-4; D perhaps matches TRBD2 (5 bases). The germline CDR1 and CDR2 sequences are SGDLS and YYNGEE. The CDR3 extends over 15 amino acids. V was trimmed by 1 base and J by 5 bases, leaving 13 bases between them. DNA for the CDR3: TGTGCCAGCAGCGTATCCGGGAACTCGCAAAACATTCAGTACTTC. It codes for CASSVSGNSQNIQYF.

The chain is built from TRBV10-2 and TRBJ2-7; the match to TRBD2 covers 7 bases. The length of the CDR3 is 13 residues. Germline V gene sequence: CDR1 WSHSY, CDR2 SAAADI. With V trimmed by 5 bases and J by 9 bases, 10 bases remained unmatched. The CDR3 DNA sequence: TGCGCCAGCAGTAGGGGAGGGCTCTATGGGCAGTACTTC. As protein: CASSRGGLYGQYF.

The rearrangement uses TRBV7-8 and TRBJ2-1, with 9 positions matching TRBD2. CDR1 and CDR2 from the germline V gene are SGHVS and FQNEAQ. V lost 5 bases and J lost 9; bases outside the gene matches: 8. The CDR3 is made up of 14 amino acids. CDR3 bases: TGTGCCAGCAGCGTCGGGACTAGCCTAGGTGAGCAGTTCTTC. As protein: CASSVGTSLGEQFF.

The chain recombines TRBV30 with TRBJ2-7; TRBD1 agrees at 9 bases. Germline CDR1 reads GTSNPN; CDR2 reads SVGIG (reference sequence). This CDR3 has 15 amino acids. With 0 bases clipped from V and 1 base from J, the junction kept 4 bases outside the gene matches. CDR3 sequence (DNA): TGTGCCTGGAGTGTATTTGGGACAGGGTCCTACGAGCAGTACTTC. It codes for CAWSVFGTGSYEQYF. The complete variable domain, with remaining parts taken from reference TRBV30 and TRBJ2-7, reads SQTIHQWPATLVQPVGSPLSLECTVEGTSNPNLYWYRQAAGRGLQLLFYSVGIGQISSEVPQNLSASRPQDRQFILSSKKLLLSDSGFYLCAWSVFGTGSYEQYFGPGTRLTVT.

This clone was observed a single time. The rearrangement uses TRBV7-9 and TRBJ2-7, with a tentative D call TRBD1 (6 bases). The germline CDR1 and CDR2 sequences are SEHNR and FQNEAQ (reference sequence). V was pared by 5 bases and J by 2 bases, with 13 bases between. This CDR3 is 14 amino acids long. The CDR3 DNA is TGTGCCAGCAGCCCACCGACAGGAACCTACGAGCAGTACTTC. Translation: CASSPPTGTYEQYF.

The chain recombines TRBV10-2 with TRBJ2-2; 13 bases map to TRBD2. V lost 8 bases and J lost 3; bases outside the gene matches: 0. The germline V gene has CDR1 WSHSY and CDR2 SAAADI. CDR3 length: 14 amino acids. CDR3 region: CASGLAGDTGELFF. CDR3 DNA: TGCGCCAGCGGACTAGCGGGAGACACCGGGGAGCTGTTTTTT.

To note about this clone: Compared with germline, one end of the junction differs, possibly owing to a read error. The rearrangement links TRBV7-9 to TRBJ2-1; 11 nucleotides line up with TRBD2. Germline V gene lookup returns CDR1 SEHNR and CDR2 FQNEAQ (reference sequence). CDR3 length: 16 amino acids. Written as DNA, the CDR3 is TGTTCCAGCAGCCCCTGGACTAGCGGGCTGAACAATGAGCAGTTCTTC. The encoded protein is CSSSPWTSGLNNEQFF.

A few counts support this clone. The CDR3 bases are TGTGCCAGCAGTTTATCACCTAGGGGACAGAACAATTCACCCCTCCACTTT. It is translated as CASSLSPRGQNNSPLHF. The V call is TRBV27, the J call TRBJ1-6; TRBD1 matches at 7 bases. V shed 0 bases, J shed 7 bases, and the junction held 9 bases outside the gene matches. The CDR3 contains 17 residues. Germline loops: CDR1 MNHEY, CDR2 SMNVEV (reference sequence).

DNA of the CDR3: TGTGCCAGCAGTTTCCCTCGACTAGCGGGTAGCGAGCAGTACTTC. Protein: CASSFPRLAGSEQYF. The V and J genes are TRBV28 and TRBJ2-7; 10 bases fit TRBD2. The germline V gene encodes CDR1 MDHEN and CDR2 SYDVKM. V lost 3 bases and J lost 6; bases outside the gene matches: 8. The CDR3 covers 15 residues.